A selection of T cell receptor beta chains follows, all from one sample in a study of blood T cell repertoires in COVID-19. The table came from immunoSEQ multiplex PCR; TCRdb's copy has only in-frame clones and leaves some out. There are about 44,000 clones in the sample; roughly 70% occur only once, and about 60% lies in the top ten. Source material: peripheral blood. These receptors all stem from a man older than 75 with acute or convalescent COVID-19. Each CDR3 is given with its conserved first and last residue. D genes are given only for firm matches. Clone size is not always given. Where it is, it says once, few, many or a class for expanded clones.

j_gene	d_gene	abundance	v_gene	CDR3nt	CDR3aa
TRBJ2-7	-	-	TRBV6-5	TGTGCCAGCAGCCGCGGGCCCTCCTACGAGCAGTACTTC	CASSRGPSYEQYF
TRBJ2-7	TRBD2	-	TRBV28	TGTGTCAGCAGTTATAGCGGGAGGAGGTACGAGCAGTACTTC	CVSSYSGRRYEQYF
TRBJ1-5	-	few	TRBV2	TGTGCCAGCAAGGGGGACGGGGGGAATCAGCCCCAGCATTTT	CASKGDGGNQPQHF
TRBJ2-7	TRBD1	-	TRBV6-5	TGTGCCAGCATCAGGACAGGGTCTAGCAACGAGCAGTACTTC	CASIRTGSSNEQYF
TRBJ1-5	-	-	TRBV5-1	TGCGCCAGCAGCTTACAGGGCGGCAATCAGCCCCAGCATTTT	CASSLQGGNQPQHF
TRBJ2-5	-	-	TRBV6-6	TGTGCCAGCAGCTCGGAGGGGTACCAAGAGACCCAGTACTTC	CASSSEGYQETQYF
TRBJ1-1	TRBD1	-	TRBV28	TGTGCCAGCAGTCCGGGACAGACGAACACTGAAGCTTTCTTT	CASSPGQTNTEAFF
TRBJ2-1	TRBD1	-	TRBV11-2	TGTGCCAGCAGCACCCACAGGGGGCCTAAGTACAATGAGCAGTTCTTC	CASSTHRGPKYNEQFF
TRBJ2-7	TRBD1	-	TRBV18	TGTGCCAGCTCCCTGAACGGACAGGGCGAGCAGTACTTC	CASSLNGQGEQYF
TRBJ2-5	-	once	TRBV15	TGTGCCACCAGCGTGGTAGGGGCCAGGGAGACCCAGTACTTC	CATSVVGARETQYF
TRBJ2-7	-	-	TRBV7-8	TGTGCCAGCAGCCGAGGGGGGGGGACCTACGAGCAGTACTTC	CASSRGGGTYEQYF
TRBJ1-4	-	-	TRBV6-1	TGTGCCAGCAGTGAGTGGCAGGGGTCAGAAAAACTGTTTTTT	CASSEWQGSEKLFF
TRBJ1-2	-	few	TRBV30	TGTGCCTGGAGTGTATTTGGTCAGATCTCTGGTGGCTACACCTTC	CAWSVFGQISGGYTF
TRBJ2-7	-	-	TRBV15	TGTGCCACCAGCAGAGGGGACAACTCCTACGAGCAGTACTTC	CATSRGDNSYEQYF
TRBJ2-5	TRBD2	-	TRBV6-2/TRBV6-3	TGTGCCAGCAGTTATTTTGGACTAGCGGAAGAGACCCAGTACTTC	CASSYFGLAEETQYF
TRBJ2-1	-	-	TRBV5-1	TGCGCCAGCAGCTTGGATGGACTACGATACAATGAGCAGTTCTTC	CASSLDGLRYNEQFF
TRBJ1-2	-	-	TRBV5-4	TGTGCCAGCAGCTTGGGACAGTCTAACTATGGCTACACCTTC	CASSLGQSNYGYTF
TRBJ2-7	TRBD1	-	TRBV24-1	TGTGCCACCAGTGGGGACAGGGCCTACGAGCAGTACTTC	CATSGDRAYEQYF
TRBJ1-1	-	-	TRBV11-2	TGTGCCAGCAGCTCCCAGGGGTATGAAGCTTTCTTT	CASSSQGYEAFF
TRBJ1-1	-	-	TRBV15	TGTGCCACCAGCAGAGACCAGGTTCGTCCTGAAGCTTTCTTT	CATSRDQVRPEAFF
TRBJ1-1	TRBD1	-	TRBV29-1	TGCAGCGCTAACAGGGGGCGGGCTGAAGCTTTCTTT	CSANRGRAEAFF
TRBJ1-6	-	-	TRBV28	TGTGCCAGCCGCCCGGCGGGGCAGGTTAATTCACCCCTCCACTTT	CASRPAGQVNSPLHF
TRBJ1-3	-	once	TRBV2	TGTGCCAGCAGCACGGGAAGGGGAAACACCATATATTTT	CASSTGRGNTIYF
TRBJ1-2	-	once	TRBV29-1	TGCAGCGTGACAGGCACTAACTATGGCTACACCTTC	CSVTGTNYGYTF
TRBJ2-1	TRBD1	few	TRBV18	TGTGCCAGCTCAGTGACAGGGAAGGGGCACAATGAGCAGTTCTTC	CASSVTGKGHNEQFF